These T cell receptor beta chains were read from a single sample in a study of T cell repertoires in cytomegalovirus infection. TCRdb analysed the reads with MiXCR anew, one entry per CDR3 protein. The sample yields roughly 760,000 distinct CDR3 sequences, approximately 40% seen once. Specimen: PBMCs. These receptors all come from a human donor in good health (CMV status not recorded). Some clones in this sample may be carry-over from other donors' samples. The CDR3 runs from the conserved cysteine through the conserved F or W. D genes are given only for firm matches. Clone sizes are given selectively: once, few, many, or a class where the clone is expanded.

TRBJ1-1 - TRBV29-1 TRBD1 CSVGRDRVAEAFF TGCAGCGTTGGTAGGGACAGGGTGGCTGAAGCTTTCTTT
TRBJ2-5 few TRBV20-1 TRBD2 CSARENLRLAGPYEWAQYF TGCAGTGCTAGAGAAAACCTTCGACTAGCGGGCCCTTATGAATGGGCCCAGTACTTC
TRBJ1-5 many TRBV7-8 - CASSPLPTGRNQPQHF TGTGCCAGCAGCCCACTCCCAACAGGGCGGAATCAGCCCCAGCATTTT
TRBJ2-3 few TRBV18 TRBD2 CASSPTSGRALDTQYF TGTGCCAGCTCACCGACTAGCGGGAGGGCCTTAGATACGCAGTATTTT
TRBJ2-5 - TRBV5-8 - CASSWNHGGPETQYF TGTGCCAGCAGCTGGAACCATGGAGGACCCGAGACCCAGTACTTC
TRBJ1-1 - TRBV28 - CASRSGRGTNTEAFF TGTGCCAGCCGATCGGGACGGGGAACTAACACTGAAGCTTTCTTT
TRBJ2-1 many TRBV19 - CASSTSGDNEQFF TGTGCCAGTAGTACATCAGGGGACAATGAGCAGTTCTTC
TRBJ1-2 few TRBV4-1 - CASSQTSGTVYGYTF TGCGCCAGCAGCCAAACCTCCGGGACGGTCTATGGCTACACCTTC
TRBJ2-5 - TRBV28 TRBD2 CASSLLGAGGYQETQYF TGTGCCAGCAGTTTATTAGGTGCGGGAGGGTACCAAGAGACCCAGTACTTC
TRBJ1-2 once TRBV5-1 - CASSLGDINYGYTF TGCGCCAGCAGCTTGGGAGATATCAACTATGGCTACACCTTC
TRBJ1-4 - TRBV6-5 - CASRKGELTNEKLFF TGTGCCAGCAGGAAGGGGGAGCTTACTAATGAAAAACTGTTTTTT
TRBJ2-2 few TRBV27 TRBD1 CASSGEQGPGGELFF TGTGCCAGCAGTGGCGAACAGGGGCCGGGGGGGGAGCTGTTTTTT